The sequence of this T cell receptor (beta chain) was determined in a study of CXCR3-negative and CXCR3-positive naive CD8 T cells. Cells that were CD45RO-CCR7+CD27+CD95- constituted naive CD8+ T cells. Study-level results: Comparison of naive cells showed more hydrophobic TRB CDR3s in CXCR3-positive than in CXCR3-negative naive cells. CXCR3 expression partially decreased after cryopreservation; most assays used fresh PBMCs. Naive CXCR3-negative and CXCR3-positive cells had similar TRBV-TRBJ usage; memory differed. Diversity ran similarly high across both naive subsets but far lower in memory CD8+ cells.

For this clonotype: Antigen specificity is unknown.

Through 5' RACE with UMI labels, the TRB cDNA libraries were prepared. TCRdb reprocessed the 5' RACE reads and stores each CDR3 protein as one record, lacking DNA. The repertoire table contains roughly 93,000 distinct CDR3 sequences. The clonotype comes from a human donor in good health. Some clones in this sample may be carry-over from other donors' samples. Sequenced material: naive CXCR3+ CD8+ T cells from blood. Subset in this sample: CD45RO-CCR7+CD27+CD95- naive CD8+ T cells expressing CXCR3 (TNR3+).

The CDR3 here is CASSFPASDEQFF. The J gene is TRBJ2-1, the V gene TRBV27; TCRdb gives TRBD1 as the D gene, but with no DNA this cannot be confirmed. The CDR3 is 13 amino acids. Germline CDR1 is MNHEY and CDR2 is SMNVEV (reference sequence).